One sample yielded the 32 T cell receptor beta chains listed below, sequenced in a study of shared clonotypes between healthy human individuals. Profiling relied on immunoSEQ multiplex PCR, and the TCRdb table lists in-frame clones only, not all of them. The sample consists of around 2.5 million clones, approximately 93% of them appearing once. Material for sequencing was naive CD4+ T cells from PBMCs. Subset reported: CD45RA+ positively selected. These receptors were collected from a man aged 18 to 29 in good health. Some clones in this sample may be carry-over from other donors' samples.

This chain links TRBV29-1 with TRBJ1-1; a weak D match, TRBD1 (5 bases). V was shortened by 5 bases and J by 1 base, with 8 bases between the two germline ends. This CDR3 region has 12 residues. CDR1 and CDR2 from the germline V gene are SQVTM and ANQGSEA. The CDR3 nucleotides read TGCAGCGTTAAGCAGGGGAACACTGAAGCTTTCTTT. Its protein product is CSVKQGNTEAFF.

The chain combines TRBV27 with TRBJ2-2, with TRBD1 matching over 9 bases. V shed 5 bases, J shed 5 bases, and the junction held 12 bases outside the gene matches. This CDR3 has 17 amino acids. Germline CDR1 reads MNHEY; CDR2 reads SMNVEV (reference sequence). The chain's CDR3 is CASSGVTGGARTGELFF. Here the CDR3 DNA reads TGTGCCAGCAGTGGAGTCACAGGGGGCGCCCGGACCGGGGAGCTGTTTTTT.

Here the CDR3 reads CASGRLVGADGYTF. CDR3 bases: TGTGCCAGCGGACGCCTGGTGGGGGCGGATGGCTACACCTTC. This rearrangement joins TRBV6-5 to TRBJ1-2; TRBD1 might be the D (6 bases). From germline, CDR1 is MNHEY and CDR2 SVGAGI. The CDR3 runs to 14 residues. Trimming cost V 8 bases and J 6 bases, with 19 bases left between them.

The CDR3 loop is CASSAQGADEKLFF. DNA for the CDR3: TGTGCCAGCAGCGCACAGGGGGCGGATGAAAAACTGTTTTTT. The V call is TRBV7-9, the J call TRBJ1-4; 9 nucleotides agree with TRBD1. Germline V gene sequence: CDR1 SEHNR, CDR2 FQNEAQ (reference sequence). This CDR3 is built from 14 residues. V shed 5 bases and J 6 bases; nucleotides not matched to a gene: 4.

This chain uses TRBV9 with TRBJ2-3; TRBD2 agrees at 13 bases. The germline CDR1 and CDR2 sequences are SGDLS and YYNGEE. The ends lost 7 bases at V and 5 bases at J; junction bases unmatched: 13. This CDR3 region has 17 residues. DNA of the CDR3: TGTGCCAGCGCCCCTACCGGGACTAGCGGGATCGGAGATACGCAGTATTTT. This gives the protein CASAPTGTSGIGDTQYF.

The CDR3 nucleotides read TGCGCCAGCAGCCTCGACCCTGACGTACCCCCGAGCACAGATACGCAGTATTTT. Its protein product is CASSLDPDVPPSTDTQYF. The V call is TRBV5-1, the J call TRBJ2-3; no reliable D call. CDR1 is SGHRS and CDR2 is YFSETQ in the germline V gene. CDR3 length equals 18 residues. The V end lost 4 bases, the J end lost 0 bases, and 21 bases lay between the germline ends.

The chain is built from TRBV7-9 and TRBJ2-2, with D perhaps TRBD2 (6 bases). CDR1 is SEHNR, CDR2 FQNEAQ, per germline (reference sequence). V lost 2 bases and J 4 bases, leaving 11 bases between the germline ends. The CDR3 consists of 15 residues. CDR3 sequence (DNA): TGTGCCAGCAGCTTATCGGGGAGGATCACCGGGGAGCTGTTTTTT. Protein sequence: CASSLSGRITGELFF.

The chain is built from TRBV28 and TRBJ1-5, with TRBD1 as a possible D gene (5 bases). The CDR3 is 13 amino acids. V lost 4 bases and J lost 7, with 11 bases in between. Germline V CDR1 and CDR2: MDHEN, SYDVKM. Written as DNA, the CDR3 is TGTGCCAGCAGTTCACCAGGGAAACAGCCCCAGCATTTT. Protein product: CASSSPGKQPQHF.

This chain links TRBV15 with TRBJ1-4, with 8 bases lining up with TRBD1. J gave up 8 bases and V 6 bases, and 8 bases lay outside the gene matches. This CDR3 region has 14 residues. Germline V CDR1 and CDR2: LNHNV, YYDKDF (reference sequence). In nucleotides, the CDR3 is TGTGCCACCAGTTCGCGACAGGGGACCGAAAAACTGTTTTTT. Translating it yields CATSSRQGTEKLFF.

The chain uses TRBV5-1 and TRBJ2-5; TRBD1 might be the D (6 bases). V lost 2 bases and J lost 7, with 21 bases in between. Germline assignment: CDR1 SGHRS and CDR2 YFSETQ. The CDR3 is made up of 16 amino acids. The CDR3 here is CASSLQGQPKLRTQYF. CDR3 DNA: TGCGCCAGCAGCTTACAGGGACAACCGAAACTTCGGACCCAGTACTTC. Supplemented by reference TRBV5-1 and TRBJ2-5, the full variable domain reads KAGVTQTPRYLIKTRGQQVTLSCSPISGHRSVSWYQQTPGQGLQFLFEYFSETQRNKGNFPGRFSGRQFSNSRSEMNVSTLELGDSALYLCASSLQGQPKLRTQYFGPGTRLLVL.

This chain uses TRBV7-2 with TRBJ2-5; the D call may be TRBD1 or TRBD2 (5 bases each). Germline CDR1 reads SGHTA; CDR2 reads FQGNSA. V shed 5 bases and J shed 6 bases, with 16 bases lying between them. CDR3 size: 14 residues. The CDR3, as DNA: TGTGCCAGCAGCGCTACCAGAGGGGAAAAGACCCAGTACTTC. Protein product: CASSATRGEKTQYF.

The J gene is TRBJ2-2, the V gene TRBV23-1; weak D call: TRBD2 (6 bases). TRBV23-1 is an ORF; its function is uncertain. V dropped 0 bases and J dropped 4 bases, with 9 bases sitting between them. CDR3 length: 15 residues. DNA of the CDR3: TGCGCCAGCAGTCAATCCGTGGGACTCACCGGGGAGCTGTTTTTT. This sequence encodes CASSQSVGLTGELFF.

The chain has TRBV29-1 and TRBJ1-2; D is possibly TRBD1 (6 bases). With 4 bases removed from V and 4 bases from J, the gap between germline ends came to 19 bases. The CDR3 sequence is 15 residues long. Germline V CDR1 and CDR2: SQVTM, ANQGSEA. The CDR3 DNA reads as TGCAGCGTTGGGGCTAGTCGGGGGGCGAGCTATGGCTACACCTTC. Protein product: CSVGASRGASYGYTF.

This chain uses TRBV6-5 with TRBJ2-5, with TRBD2 identical over 13 bases. The CDR3 is 15 residues long. Germline V CDR1 and CDR2: MNHEY, SVGAGI. Unmatched junction bases numbered 4, after V lost 4 bases and J lost 5 bases. CDR3 in amino acids: CASSSWTSGSETQYF. The CDR3 region has the DNA TGTGCCAGCAGTTCCTGGACTAGCGGGAGTGAGACCCAGTACTTC.

The genes are TRBV7-9 and TRBJ2-5; D ambiguous. Trimming removed 3 bases at V and 1 base at J, with 9 bases between. CDR3 size: 14 residues. The germline CDR1 and CDR2 sequences are SEHNR and FQNEAQ (reference sequence). The CDR3 coding sequence is TGTGCCAGCAGCTTCCGGCAGCCCCAAGAGACCCAGTACTTC. Amino acids: CASSFRQPQETQYF.

This chain joins TRBV7-9 and TRBJ2-7; 9 bases are a match to TRBD2. V lost 4 bases and J lost 0; bases outside the gene matches: 7. The CDR3 sequence is 16 residues long. Germline CDR1 reads SEHNR; CDR2 reads FQNEAQ (reference sequence). CDR3 sequence (DNA): TGTGCCAGCAGCTCCCTCCCTAGCGGGACCTCCTACGAGCAGTACTTC. Its protein is CASSSLPSGTSYEQYF.

Comments on this clone: Other DNA sequences in the sample encode the same CDR3. The CDR3 DNA follows: TGTGCCAGCAGCTTAGGCGCCAATCAGCCCCAGCATTTT. Residues: CASSLGANQPQHF. This chain links TRBV7-3 with TRBJ1-5; D is undetermined. The CDR3 covers 13 residues. V was trimmed by 2 bases and J by 3 bases, leaving 5 bases between them. CDR1 and CDR2 from the germline V gene are SGHTA and FQGTGA.

On this clone itself: This sample includes further DNA sequences coding for the same CDR3. The CDR3 here is CASSLGASGGTDTQYF. CDR3 sequence (DNA): TGCGCCAGCAGCTTGGGGGCTAGCGGAGGCACAGATACGCAGTATTTT. The chain links TRBV5-1 to TRBJ2-3, with 7 bases matching TRBD2. Trimming cost V 0 bases and J 1 base; bases outside gene matches: 5. Germline CDR1 SGHRS, CDR2 YFSETQ. CDR3 length: 16 amino acids.

The chain joins TRBV19 to TRBJ2-6; 10 nucleotides align to TRBD1. This CDR3 spans 19 amino acids. Losses at the gene ends were 3 bases for V and 2 bases for J; bases not matched to a gene: 10. Per the germline V gene, CDR1 is LNHDA and CDR2 is SQIVND (reference sequence). CDR3 region: CASSIIRGQGSTGANVLTF. The DNA for the CDR3 is TGTGCCAGTAGTATTATCAGGGGACAGGGGTCTACTGGGGCCAACGTCCTGACTTTC.

The chain uses TRBV29-1 and TRBJ2-3; 7 nucleotides line up with TRBD2. The CDR3 covers 14 residues. V trimming: 7 bases; J trimming: 4 bases; junction bases outside the gene matches: 11. Germline V lookup: CDR1 SQVTM, CDR2 ANQGSEA. The CDR3 reads CSGGGGRGADTQYF. The CDR3 DNA reads as TGCAGCGGAGGCGGCGGGAGAGGCGCAGATACGCAGTATTTT.

V is TRBV7-3 and J is TRBJ2-3; D possibly corresponds to TRBD2 (5 bases). V lost 2 bases, J lost 11 bases, and 14 bases lay in between. The CDR3 runs 13 residues. The germline V gene encodes CDR1 SGHTA and CDR2 FQGTGA. CDR3 coding DNA: TGTGCCAGCAGCTTAGGGCGAGTCAGCGGGCAGTATTTT. Translation gives CASSLGRVSGQYF. The whole variable domain, filled in from reference TRBV7-3 and TRBJ2-3, reads GAGVSQTPSNKVTEKGKYVELRCDPISGHTALYWYRQSLGQGPEFLIYFQGTGAADDSGLPNDRFFAVRPEGSVSTLKIQRTERGDSAVYLCASSLGRVSGQYFGPGTRLTVL.

This chain links TRBV28 with TRBJ1-2; D is perhaps TRBD1 (5 bases). The V end lost 4 bases, the J end lost 5 bases, and 14 bases lay between the germline ends. CDR1 and CDR2 from the germline V gene are MDHEN and SYDVKM. CDR3 length: 14 residues. The CDR3 protein is CASSSHGGDYGYTF. CDR3 in DNA: TGTGCCAGCAGTTCTCATGGGGGGGATTATGGCTACACCTTC.

The rearrangement links TRBV4-3 to TRBJ2-5; unclear D gene. The CDR3 extends over 13 amino acids. Germline loops: CDR1 LGHNA, CDR2 YSLEER. Trimming took 3 bases from V and 0 from J, leaving 5 bases between them. The DNA for the CDR3 is TGCGCCAGCAGCCAGGTGTACCAAGAGACCCAGTACTTC. Translated, it gives CASSQVYQETQYF.

V and J are TRBV9 and TRBJ1-2; the D is unclear. The CDR3 runs to 14 residues. The V gene's germline CDR1 is SGDLS and CDR2 YYNGEE. Trimming pared 4 bases from V and 4 bases from J, leaving 14 bases between. The CDR3 protein is CASSPRTPSYGYTF. Written as DNA, the CDR3 is TGTGCCAGCAGCCCGCGGACGCCGTCCTATGGCTACACCTTC.

A single count supports this clone. The chain employs TRBV7-2 and TRBJ1-3; no reliable D call. The CDR3 covers 12 residues. The germline V and J ends were trimmed by 5 bases and 2 bases, with 4 bases remaining between them. Germline lookup yields CDR1 SGHTA and CDR2 FQGNSA. In nucleotides, the CDR3 is TGTGCCAGCAGCCCACCTGGAAACACCATATATTTT. This encodes CASSPPGNTIYF. Using reference TRBV7-2 and TRBJ1-3 for the parts outside the CDR3, the full variable domain is GAGVSQSPSNKVTEKGKDVELRCDPISGHTALYWYRQSLGQGLEFLIYFQGNSAPDKSGLPSDRFSAERTGGSVSTLTIQRTQQEDSAVYLCASSPPGNTIYFGEGSWLTVV.

The chain combines TRBV7-9 with TRBJ1-3; the match to TRBD1 covers 8 bases. Trimming cost V 1 base and J 4 bases; bases outside gene matches: 3. The CDR3 consists of 15 residues. Germline CDR1 and CDR2: SEHNR and FQNEAQ (reference sequence). The CDR3: CASSLGQGFGNTIYF. The CDR3 coding sequence is TGTGCCAGCAGCTTAGGACAGGGGTTCGGAAACACCATATATTTT.

The chain links TRBV5-5 to TRBJ2-7; TRBD2 aligns across 12 bases. With 4 bases clipped from V and 3 bases from J, the junction kept 5 bases outside the gene matches. CDR1 and CDR2 (germline): SGHKS, YYEKEE (reference sequence). The CDR3 runs 15 residues. In nucleotides, the CDR3 is TGTGCCAGCAGCCTCCGACTAGCGGGAGACTACGAGCAGTACTTC. This gives the protein CASSLRLAGDYEQYF.

The rearrangement uses TRBV5-8 and TRBJ2-7; weak D call: TRBD1 (6 bases). The CDR3 length is 16 residues. Trimming took off 3 bases at V and 7 bases at J, with 23 bases between the two ends. Per the germline V gene, CDR1 is SGHTS and CDR2 is YDEGEE. Here the CDR3 reads CASSSGIHVGAKEQYF. The CDR3 DNA reads TGTGCCAGCAGCTCAGGCATCCACGTGGGGGCGAAAGAGCAGTACTTC.

This chain's CDR3 is CASSGGGRGRSYEQYF. In DNA, the CDR3 is TGTGCCAGCAGCGGTGGTGGTAGGGGGCGGTCCTACGAGCAGTACTTC. The rearrangement uses TRBV5-8 and TRBJ2-7; TRBD1 matches at 7 bases. Per the germline V gene, CDR1 is SGHTS and CDR2 is YDEGEE. J was trimmed by 1 base and V by 4 bases; bases with no gene match: 11. CDR3 size: 16 residues.

The CDR3 region is CASSAGAHYGYTF. In nucleotides, the CDR3 is TGTGCCAGCAGTGCCGGGGCACACTATGGCTACACCTTC. The chain uses TRBV6-1 and TRBJ1-2; weak D call: TRBD1 (5 bases). CDR3 length: 13 amino acids. Germline V gene sequence: CDR1 MNHNS, CDR2 SASEGT. The ends were cut back, 4 bases at V and 3 bases at J, with 9 bases in the middle.

J is TRBJ1-1 and V is TRBV10-3, with D possibly TRBD1 on 6 matching bases. The length of the CDR3 is 13 residues. In germline, CDR1 is ENHRY, CDR2 SYGVKD. The V and J ends lost 6 bases and 8 bases respectively, with 16 bases between them. CDR3 protein: CAIRPSGTPEAFF. The DNA for the CDR3 is TGTGCCATCAGACCCTCTGGGACACCCGAAGCTTTCTTT.

This rearrangement joins TRBV7-3 to TRBJ2-1, with 8 bases identical to TRBD1. The length of the CDR3 is 13 residues. The J segment lost 10 bases and the V segment lost 5 bases, leaving 7 bases of the junction unmatched. The germline V gene has CDR1 SGHTA and CDR2 FQGTGA. The CDR3 sequence: CASSPGTGGEQFF. The CDR3 DNA follows: TGTGCCAGCAGCCCTGGGACAGGCGGGGAGCAGTTCTTC.